This T cell receptor (beta chain) was found in a study of shared clonotypes between healthy human individuals. On this clone itself: Its cognate antigen is unknown. The same CDR3 is also encoded by other DNA sequences in this sample.

Whole-study results and caveats: It was the non-shared clonotypes that had lower generation probabilities than clonotypes shared by all four donors. An anticipated effect of sequencing depth on clonotype sharing among donors was recognized.

Trimming cost V 4 bases and J 1 base, with 4 bases left between them. CDR1 and CDR2 (germline): ENHRY, SYGVKD. This CDR3 region has 12 residues. As handled by the study authors: Because ImmunoSEQ provided only junction sequences with no quality scores, the filtering differed. Generated by immunoSEQ multiplex PCR, the TCRdb table keeps only in-frame clones and is missing some. V and J calls and clone size are copied from that table; D and trimming were computed from the DNA. The sample holds 2 million to 2.5 million clones, 85% to 95% seen once. The chain uses TRBV10-3 and TRBJ1-1, with D uncertain. The sequence was obtained from a man between 18 and 35 years old in good health. Some clones in this sample may be carry-over from other donors' samples. Input material: naive CD4+ T cells from PBMCs. The subset was: CD45RA+ positively selected. The CDR3: CAISGANTEAFF. The DNA of the CDR3 is TGTGCCATCAGTGGGGCGAACACTGAAGCTTTCTTT.